Presented here are 14 T cell receptor beta chains from one specimen sequenced in a study of lymphopenia after photon versus proton radiotherapy. Data came from immunoSEQ multiplex PCR; TCRdb stores just in-frame clones and leaves some out. The sample has 37,000 or so clones, 86% seen once. The sequenced sample was peripheral blood, obtained from a patient treated with proton-based radiotherapy. Every receptor here comes from an older woman with pancreatic cancer. Some clones in this sample may be carry-over from other donors' samples.

The gene calls are TRBV4-1 and TRBJ1-1, with unresolved D. Trimming pared 4 bases from V and 5 bases from J, leaving 20 bases between. The CDR3 length is 16 residues. CDR1 and CDR2 from the germline V gene are MGHRA and YSYEKL. The CDR3 sequence: CASSPSRARRITEAFF. The CDR3 coding sequence is TGCGCCAGCAGCCCGAGCCGGGCCCGGAGGATAACTGAAGCTTTCTTT.

The chain employs TRBV27 and TRBJ2-3; D is uncertain. The CDR3 extends over 13 amino acids. The germline V gene has CDR1 MNHEY and CDR2 SMNVEV (reference sequence). Between the trimmed V and J ends, which lost 3 bases and 1 base, there was a span of 5 bases. The CDR3 DNA is TGTGCCAGCAGTTTTCCCGGCACAGATACGCAGTATTTT. Translation gives CASSFPGTDTQYF.

V is TRBV27 and J is TRBJ2-7; D remains unclear. The CDR3 contains 13 residues. The V gene's germline CDR1 is MNHEY and CDR2 SMNVEV (reference sequence). Trimming removed 2 bases at V and 5 bases at J, with 10 bases between. CDR3 in DNA: TGTGCCAGCAGTTTAGAACCGGCCGACGAGCAGTACTTC. The encoded protein is CASSLEPADEQYF.

The genes are TRBV4-3 and TRBJ2-7; no clear D. Trimming removed 0 bases from V and 4 bases from J, with 13 bases in between. The germline V gene has CDR1 LGHNA and CDR2 YSLEER. CDR3 size: 15 residues. CDR3 region: CASSQEVAAHYEQYF. The CDR3 coding sequence is TGCGCCAGCAGCCAAGAAGTGGCAGCCCATTACGAGCAGTACTTC.

V is TRBV10-2 and J is TRBJ1-3; 8 bases map to TRBD1. The CDR3 is 13 residues long. In germline, CDR1 is WSHSY, CDR2 SAAADI. The junction had 6 bases not matched to a gene; V was cut back by 10 bases and J by 4 bases. CDR3 amino acids: CAIRRGPGNTIYF. The CDR3 DNA sequence: TGCGCCATCCGCAGGGGGCCAGGAAACACCATATATTTT.

The chain has TRBV10-3 and TRBJ2-1; TRBD1 agrees at 8 bases. Germline V lookup: CDR1 ENHRY, CDR2 SYGVKD. Trimming cost V 5 bases and J 2 bases; bases outside gene matches: 8. CDR3 length equals 16 residues. In DNA, the CDR3 is TGTGCCATCAGTAGTAAACAGGGGGGTGCCTACAATGAGCAGTTCTTC. Its translation: CAISSKQGGAYNEQFF.

The chain links TRBV7-9 to TRBJ1-4; a weak D match, TRBD1 (5 bases). The CDR3 is 14 amino acids. Looked up from germline, CDR1 is SEHNR and CDR2 is FQNEAQ (reference sequence). V was trimmed by 2 bases and J by 6 bases, leaving 10 bases between them. CDR3 loop: CASSLKGDDEKLFF. The CDR3 DNA reads TGTGCCAGCAGCTTAAAAGGGGACGATGAAAAACTGTTTTTT.

This rearrangement joins TRBV5-1 to TRBJ2-2; D gene unclear. The V gene's germline CDR1 is SGHRS and CDR2 YFSETQ. Trimming shortened V by 4 bases and J by 3 bases, and 10 bases separated the two germline ends. CDR3 size: 14 residues. Written as DNA, the CDR3 is TGCGCCAGCAGCCTATCCTTGGACACCGGGGAGCTGTTTTTT. This gives the protein CASSLSLDTGELFF.

This clone came up once. The rearrangement links TRBV18 to TRBJ2-2; D is possibly TRBD1 or TRBD2 (5 bases each). Trimming cost V 5 bases and J 4 bases, with 8 bases left between them. CDR1 is KGHSH and CDR2 is LQKENI in the germline V gene. The CDR3 totals 13 residues. CDR3 protein: CASSAGTTGELFF. The CDR3 DNA follows: TGTGCCAGCTCAGCTGGGACCACCGGGGAGCTGTTTTTT.

The J gene is TRBJ1-6, the V gene TRBV28, with 8 positions matching TRBD1. Germline V lookup: CDR1 MDHEN, CDR2 SYDVKM. The J segment lost 10 bases and the V segment lost 6 bases, leaving 8 bases of the junction unmatched. This CDR3 comprises 14 residues. CDR3 amino acids: CASSRGTGTSPLHF. The CDR3 DNA follows: TGTGCCAGCAGCCGAGGGACAGGTACCTCACCCCTCCACTTT. The full variable domain, with the rest looked up from reference TRBV28 and TRBJ1-6, is DVKVTQSSRYLVKRTGEKVFLECVQDMDHENMFWYRQDPGLGLRLIYFSYDVKMKEKGDIPEGYSVSREKKERFSLILESASTNQTSMYLCASSRGTGTSPLHFGNGTRLTVT.

J is TRBJ2-1 and V is TRBV7-8; 7 bases match TRBD1. Germline V gene sequence: CDR1 SGHVS, CDR2 FQNEAQ. V was clipped by 5 bases and J by 4 bases; unmatched bases: 8. The CDR3 extends over 15 amino acids. The CDR3 DNA is TGTGCCAGCAGCCAAACTCCGGGACAGTACAATGAGCAGTTCTTC. Translating gives CASSQTPGQYNEQFF.

This chain's CDR3 is CASSAPVSSGPYEQYF. CDR3 in DNA: TGTGCCAGCAGTGCCCCGGTATCTAGCGGGCCTTACGAGCAGTACTTC. The chain carries TRBV6-1 and TRBJ2-7; 8 bases are shared with TRBD2. The germline V gene has CDR1 MNHNS and CDR2 SASEGT. There are 16 residues in the CDR3. Losses at the gene ends were 4 bases for V and 4 bases for J; bases not matched to a gene: 12.

The V call is TRBV19, the J call TRBJ1-1, with D perhaps matching TRBD1 (6 bases). Trimming took off 4 bases at V and 5 bases at J, with 20 bases between the two ends. CDR1 and CDR2 from the germline V gene are LNHDA and SQIVND (reference sequence). The CDR3 consists of 16 residues. The CDR3, as DNA: TGTGCCAGTAGTACGCCCCCTAGGGGGGGGTGGACTGAAGCTTTCTTT. It translates to CASSTPPRGGWTEAFF.

This rearrangement joins TRBV7-2 to TRBJ2-1; D possibly corresponds to TRBD1 (5 bases). The CDR3 loop spans 18 amino acids. Germline assignment: CDR1 SGHTA and CDR2 FQGNSA. Trimming left V 1 base short and J 0 bases short, with 16 bases between. CDR3 in amino acids: CASSLVVLGPSSYNEQFF. In DNA, the CDR3 is TGTGCCAGCAGCTTAGTGGTTCTGGGGCCCAGCTCCTACAATGAGCAGTTCTTC.